Below are 15 T cell receptor beta chains sequenced from a single sample in a study of blood T cell repertoires in COVID-19. Profiled with immunoSEQ multiplex PCR; TCRdb holds only in-frame clones, not every one. The data contain around 250,000 clones, over 80% of them singletons. Material for sequencing was peripheral blood. The receptors were sampled from a woman in her 70s with COVID-19, enrolled during active disease.

This clone showed up just once. The chain carries TRBV28 and TRBJ2-3; 8 bases fit TRBD2. V shed 4 bases, J shed 6 bases, and the junction held 6 bases outside the gene matches. From germline, CDR1 is MDHEN and CDR2 SYDVKM. This CDR3 has 14 amino acids. In DNA form, the CDR3 reads TGTGCCAGCAGTTCCAGCGGGAGTAAGGATACGCAGTATTTT. Amino acid sequence: CASSSSGSKDTQYF.

The V gene is TRBV5-4, the J gene TRBJ2-3; D perhaps matches TRBD1 (6 bases). Trimming took 5 bases from V and 2 from J, leaving 12 bases between them. CDR3 size: 14 residues. Germline assignment: CDR1 SGHNT and CDR2 YYREEE (reference sequence). DNA for the CDR3: TGTGCCAGCAGTTCGGGACAATACACAGATACGCAGTATTTT. Translation gives CASSSGQYTDTQYF.

The rearrangement joins TRBV11-3 to TRBJ1-3; D not resolved. The CDR3 has 17 amino acids. V was clipped by 5 bases and J by 0 bases, with 17 bases between them. Germline loops: CDR1 SGHNT, CDR2 YENEEA. Here the CDR3 reads CASSEEDYLLSGNTIYF. CDR3 DNA: TGTGCCAGCAGCGAGGAGGATTACCTCCTCTCTGGAAACACCATATATTTT. Supplemented by reference TRBV11-3 and TRBJ1-3, the full variable domain reads EAGVVQSPRYKIIEKKQPVAFWCNPISGHNTLYWYLQNLGQGPELLIRYENEEAVDDSQLPKDRFSAERLKGVDSTLKIQPAELGDSAVYLCASSEEDYLLSGNTIYFGEGSWLTVV.

This chain links TRBV6-6 with TRBJ1-1; the D is unclear. The CDR3 is 13 residues long. CDR1 and CDR2 (germline): MNHNY, SVGAGI (reference sequence). Trimming took 0 bases from V and 7 from J, leaving 9 bases between them. The CDR3 protein is CASSYSTRGEAFF. The DNA of the CDR3 is TGTGCCAGCAGTTACTCGACGCGCGGTGAAGCTTTCTTT.

This clone came up once. The chain has TRBV6-5 and TRBJ2-7, with a possible D match to TRBD1 (6 bases). The CDR3 consists of 14 residues. V dropped 6 bases and J dropped 0 bases, with 12 bases sitting between them. Germline assignment: CDR1 MNHEY and CDR2 SVGAGI. The CDR3 reads CASRHDRSSYEQYF. As DNA, the CDR3 is TGTGCCAGCAGGCACGACAGGAGCTCCTACGAGCAGTACTTC.

This clone has only a few counts. This chain uses TRBV19 with TRBJ2-7; 9 bases align to TRBD2. The germline gives CDR1 LNHDA, CDR2 SQIVND (reference sequence). V lost 11 bases to trimming and J lost 7 bases; unmatched junction nucleotides: 6. CDR3 size: 11 residues. CDR3 nucleotides: TGTGCCGCGGGAGGGGGTTCTGAGCAGTACTTC. Residues: CAAGGGSEQYF.

This clone was detected a few times. The CDR3 coding sequence is TGTGCCAGCAGCCAAGATCGGGGGGGGCCCCAGCATTTT. It yields the protein CASSQDRGGPQHF. The chain has TRBV11-2 and TRBJ1-5; possibly TRBD1 for D (5 bases). CDR1 is SGHAT, CDR2 FQNNGV, per germline. The CDR3 totals 13 residues. The V and J ends lost 5 bases and 9 bases respectively, with 14 bases between them.

The CDR3 here is CASSESGYEQYF. The CDR3 DNA follows: TGTGCCAGTAGCGAGTCGGGCTACGAGCAGTACTTC. This chain links TRBV19 with TRBJ2-7; D call uncertain. Germline CDR1 is LNHDA and CDR2 is SQIVND (reference sequence). The CDR3 extends over 12 amino acids. The V end lost 6 bases, the J end lost 3 bases, and 9 bases lay between the germline ends.

CDR3 residues: CASSQALAGIPGELFF. CDR3 sequence (DNA): TGTGCCAGCAGCCAAGCACTAGCGGGGATCCCCGGGGAGCTGTTTTTT. This chain links TRBV4-2 with TRBJ2-2, with 10 bases fitting TRBD2. V was pared by 1 base and J by 6 bases, with 5 bases of the junction left unmatched. Germline CDR1 reads LGHNA; CDR2 reads YNFKEQ. CDR3 length equals 16 residues.

The genes are TRBV10-1 and TRBJ2-4, with TRBD1 matching 7 bases. The length of the CDR3 is 13 residues. V trimming: 8 bases; J trimming: 6 bases; junction bases outside the gene matches: 7. In germline, CDR1 is WNHNN, CDR2 SYGVQD (reference sequence). The CDR3 sequence is CASPGRQGNIQYF. CDR3 in DNA: TGCGCCAGCCCCGGGCGACAGGGAAACATTCAGTACTTC.

The CDR3 DNA sequence: TGTGCCAGCGCGACAGGGGCCGGAGAAAAACTGTTTTTT. This translates into CASATGAGEKLFF. The chain links TRBV6-6 to TRBJ1-4; 8 nucleotides match TRBD1. The CDR3 covers 13 residues. V trimming: 8 bases; J trimming: 8 bases; junction bases outside the gene matches: 7. The germline CDR1 and CDR2 sequences are MNHNY and SVGAGI (reference sequence).

J is TRBJ2-1 and V is TRBV9; weak D call: TRBD1 (6 bases). The germline V gene has CDR1 SGDLS and CDR2 YYNGEE. V dropped 7 bases and J dropped 3 bases, with 8 bases sitting between them. This CDR3 comprises 12 residues. The CDR3: CASGGSYNEQFF. DNA for the CDR3: TGTGCCAGCGGGGGCAGCTACAATGAGCAGTTCTTC.

The rearrangement links TRBV3-1 (or the pseudogene TRBV3-2) to TRBJ2-7; 7 bases agree with TRBD2. Germline V gene lookup returns CDR1 LGHDT and CDR2 YNNKEL (reference sequence). The CDR3 contains 17 residues. V was pared by 0 bases and J by 6 bases, with 14 bases of the junction left unmatched. CDR3 sequence reads: CASSQDKLGGLPLEQYF. CDR3 bases: TGTGCCAGCAGCCAAGATAAATTGGGGGGACTACCACTCGAGCAGTACTTC.

As to this clone: This same CDR3 is encoded by further DNA sequences in the sample. V is TRBV28 and J is TRBJ2-7; weak D call: TRBD1 (5 bases). The V gene lost 6 bases and the J gene lost 1 base, with 10 bases spanning the gap. The CDR3 is made up of 13 amino acids. Germline lookup yields CDR1 MDHEN and CDR2 SYDVKM. CDR3 sequence (DNA): TGTGCCAGCAGACCTACAGGTTCCTACGAGCAGTACTTC. Translating it yields CASRPTGSYEQYF.

This sequence joins TRBV5-1 and TRBJ2-5, with 8 bases aligning to TRBD1. Unmatched junction bases numbered 12, after V lost 4 bases and J lost 4 bases. This CDR3 contains 16 residues. From germline, CDR1 is SGHRS and CDR2 YFSETQ. The CDR3 protein is CASSQNPSGGGETQYF. The CDR3 nucleotides read TGCGCCAGCAGCCAAAACCCCTCAGGGGGCGGAGAGACCCAGTACTTC.